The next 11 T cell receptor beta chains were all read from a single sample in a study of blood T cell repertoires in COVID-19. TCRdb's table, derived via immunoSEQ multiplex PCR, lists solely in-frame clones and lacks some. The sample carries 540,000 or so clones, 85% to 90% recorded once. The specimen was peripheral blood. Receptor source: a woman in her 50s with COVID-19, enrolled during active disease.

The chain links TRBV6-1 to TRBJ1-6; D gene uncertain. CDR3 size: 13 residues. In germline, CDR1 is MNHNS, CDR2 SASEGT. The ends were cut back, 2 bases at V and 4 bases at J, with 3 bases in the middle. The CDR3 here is CASSERYNSPLHF. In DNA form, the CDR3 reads TGTGCCAGCAGTGAACGGTATAATTCACCCCTCCACTTT.

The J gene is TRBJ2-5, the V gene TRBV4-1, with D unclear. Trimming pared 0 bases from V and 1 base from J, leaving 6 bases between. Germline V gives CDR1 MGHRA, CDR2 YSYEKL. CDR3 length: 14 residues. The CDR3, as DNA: TGCGCCAGCAGCCAAGAGAGGCTCCAAGAGACCCAGTACTTC. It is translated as CASSQERLQETQYF.

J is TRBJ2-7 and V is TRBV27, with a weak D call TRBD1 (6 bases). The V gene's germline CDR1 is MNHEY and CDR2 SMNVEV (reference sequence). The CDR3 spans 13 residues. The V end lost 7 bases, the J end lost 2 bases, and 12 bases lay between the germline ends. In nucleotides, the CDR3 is TGTGCCAGCACCCTTAGGGGGACCTACGAGCAGTACTTC. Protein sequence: CASTLRGTYEQYF.

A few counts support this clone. The CDR3 reads CASSSRGRSPLHF. CDR3 nucleotide sequence: TGTGCCAGCAGTTCTAGGGGTCGGTCACCCCTCCACTTT. This chain joins TRBV28 and TRBJ1-6, with D maybe TRBD1 (5 bases). The V and J ends lost 4 bases and 10 bases respectively, with 11 bases between them. There are 13 residues in the CDR3. The germline V gene has CDR1 MDHEN and CDR2 SYDVKM.

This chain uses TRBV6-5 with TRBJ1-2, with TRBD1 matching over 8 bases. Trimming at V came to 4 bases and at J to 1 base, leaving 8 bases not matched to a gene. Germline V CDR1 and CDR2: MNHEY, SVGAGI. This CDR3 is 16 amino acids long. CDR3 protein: CASSSPGQGDNYGYTF. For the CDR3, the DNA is TGTGCCAGCAGTTCTCCTGGACAGGGAGATAACTATGGCTACACCTTC.

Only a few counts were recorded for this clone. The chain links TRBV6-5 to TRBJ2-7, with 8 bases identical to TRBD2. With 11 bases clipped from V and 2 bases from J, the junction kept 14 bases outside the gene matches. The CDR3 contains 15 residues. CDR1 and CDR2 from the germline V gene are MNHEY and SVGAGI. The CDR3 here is CAASLEAGATYEQYF. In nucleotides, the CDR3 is TGTGCCGCCAGTTTAGAAGCGGGGGCGACCTACGAGCAGTACTTC.

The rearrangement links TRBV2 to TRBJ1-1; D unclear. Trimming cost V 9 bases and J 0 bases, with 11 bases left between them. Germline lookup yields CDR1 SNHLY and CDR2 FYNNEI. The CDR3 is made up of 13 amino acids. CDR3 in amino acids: CASSFSVNTEAFF. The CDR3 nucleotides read TGTGCCAGTAGCTTTTCGGTGAACACTGAAGCTTTCTTT. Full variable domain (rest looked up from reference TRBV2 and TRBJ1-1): EPEVTQTPSHQVTQMGQEVILRCVPISNHLYFYWYRQILGQKVEFLVSFYNNEISEKSEIFDDQFSVERPDGSNFTLKIRSTKLEDSAMYFCASSFSVNTEAFFGQGTRLTVV.

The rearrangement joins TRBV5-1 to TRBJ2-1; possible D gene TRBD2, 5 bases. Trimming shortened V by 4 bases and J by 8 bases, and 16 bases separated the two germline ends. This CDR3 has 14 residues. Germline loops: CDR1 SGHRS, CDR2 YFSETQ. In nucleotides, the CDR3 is TGCGCCAGCAGCCCGGCCCGGGGTGTGGATGAGCAGTTCTTC. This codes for CASSPARGVDEQFF.

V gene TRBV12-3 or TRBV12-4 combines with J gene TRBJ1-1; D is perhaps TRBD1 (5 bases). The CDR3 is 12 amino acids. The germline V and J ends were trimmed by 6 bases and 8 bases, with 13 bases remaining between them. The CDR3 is CASSQLAGEAFF. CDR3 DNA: TGTGCCAGCAGCCAGCTTGCAGGGGAAGCTTTCTTT.

The DNA of the CDR3 is TGTGCCAGCAGCCCACCGGGGAGCGGGGGCACAGATACGCAGTATTTT. Amino acid sequence: CASSPPGSGGTDTQYF. The V gene is TRBV7-9, the J gene TRBJ2-3; TRBD2 matches 7 bases. Trimming at V came to 5 bases and at J to 1 base, leaving 9 bases not matched to a gene. CDR3 length: 16 amino acids. Germline V gives CDR1 SEHNR, CDR2 FQNEAQ (reference sequence).

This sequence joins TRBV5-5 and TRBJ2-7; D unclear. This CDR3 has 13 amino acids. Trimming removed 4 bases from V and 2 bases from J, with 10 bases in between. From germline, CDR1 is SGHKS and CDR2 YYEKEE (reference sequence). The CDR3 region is CASSLPSTYEQYF. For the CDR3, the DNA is TGTGCCAGCAGCCTACCGAGTACCTACGAGCAGTACTTC. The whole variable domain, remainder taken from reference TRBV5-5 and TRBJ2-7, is DAGVTQSPTHLIKTRGQQVTLRCSPISGHKSVSWYQQVLGQGPQFIFQYYEKEERGRGNFPDRFSARQFPNYSSELNVNALLLGDSALYLCASSLPSTYEQYFGPGTRLTVT.